The sequence of this TCR beta chain was determined in a study of cytomegalovirus exposure and HLA in healthy donors (dated by TCRdb to between 2016 and 2019). Looking at the study overall: An earlier analysis of a few hundred of the donors reported approximately 260 Gb of sequence data and around 110 million unique TCR beta sequences obtained from about 170 million T cells. Around 330 gigabases of sequencing data and approximately 92 million unique TCR sequences made up an early release that covered roughly 670 HLA-typed donors. The genetic ancestry cluster associated with self-reported Caucasian donors included around 76% of the approximately 430 genotyped donors. The study aimed to test whether cataloging public T cell receptors could reveal signatures of past pathogen exposure. The study profiled the T cell repertoires of hundreds of subjects by immunosequencing and related them to cytomegalovirus serostatus. Along with the roughly 670-subject first cohort, a separate validation cohort of over a hundred different subjects was used. To predict cytomegalovirus infection status, the study brought together high-throughput TCR immunosequencing, statistical association of individual TCRs with disease status, and machine learning. A later analysis re-analyzed previously published TCR beta repertoires from approximately 700 donors and added high-resolution HLA genotyping to study TCR occurrence patterns. Rather than drawing on any new phenotypic data, the later analysis identified candidate immune exposures from TCR beta sequences and the way those sequences occurred across donors. An earlier analysis of some 500 of the donors applied high-throughput TCR beta sequencing to assess whether each TCR beta V gene segment acted as functional or pseudogenic. Donor age, sex, ethnicity and CMV serostatus were compiled together with the repertoire data. A later genetic analysis took genome-wide SNP genotypes for about 55% of the 666 donors and used that subset as a discovery cohort. All discovery cohort repertoires had been generated using a single sequencing platform. Class I and class II HLA loci were covered by the typing at four-digit resolution. The number of typed donors differed by locus: roughly 629-640 for A, B, C, DRB1 and DQB1; 522 for DQA1; approximately 600 for DPA1; and roughly 450 for DPB1. Four or five DR-DQ haplotypes were handled as single units for association and clustering because linkage in the cohort was strong. Among a few hundred genotyped donors of the cohort, an average of about 240,000 unique TCR beta nucleotide sequences were sequenced per donor, roughly 20% of them non-productive. The research as a whole found: The presence/absence analyses assumed that sequencing depth was roughly uniform across donors, and that assumption may not be true. It was suggested by the authors that the approach could potentially be generalized to other disease states and immunological phenotypes. In a later analysis, around 17,000 TCR beta sequences were associated with specific HLA alleles at a false discovery rate of 0.05. The 87-base-pair reads could not distinguish some IMGT-functional V segments, including TRBV6-2 and TRBV6-3, so those segments were excluded. In vitro tests confirmed that a few of the cytomegalovirus-associated TCR beta chains recognize cytomegalovirus antigens. Correlated functional status among segregating V segments might reflect linkage disequilibrium, but an unknown experimental factor could not be ruled out. An association between a missense DCLRE1C variant and V-gene and J-gene trimming of TCR beta chains was found in a later genetic analysis and replicated in an independent cohort. Because counts were too low, 15 to 20 rarely observed V segments, including chromosome 9 orphons, were excluded from the earlier analysis of several hundred of the donors. For the cohort, immune exposure information was limited to CMV serostatus. While some public TCRs were present in many individuals, most TCR sequences turned up only very rarely across donors. Most CMV-associated TCR beta chains appeared to be HLA-restricted in a later analysis, and the HLA associations seemed to be driven largely by CMV exposure. In an earlier analysis of some 500 of the donors, most TCR beta V segments appeared in productive rearrangements about 87% or about 30% of the time, broadly matching IMGT annotations. The classifier was reported to diagnose cytomegalovirus status with high specificity and sensitivity in both the original and validation cohorts. In a later analysis, HLA-associated TCR beta chains were found to be more clonally expanded and to have lower generation probabilities than equally common non-associated chains. The study gave a list of around 170 TCR beta chains associated with cytomegalovirus. According to a later analysis, parvovirus B19, influenza, CMV and Epstein-Barr virus appeared linked to several top co-occurrence clusters. A cluster of highly shared sequence variants was judged likely to be a technical artifact of the sequencing pipeline. A further reported finding was that TCR beta sequences accurately predicted the HLA-A and HLA-B alleles for most subjects in the first cohort. In this cohort, only TCR beta chains were sequenced, and detectable features were limited by the absence of alpha or paired-chain data. According to a later genetic analysis, donors in an Asian-associated ancestry cluster had fewer N-insertions in productive TCRs than the roughly 670-donor mean. Because HLA typing was missing for some donors at each locus, association tests included only the typed subset. When HLA alleles, especially DR and DQ, strongly co-occurred, TCR associations were difficult to assign to individual alleles. In a later analysis, TCR association rates were found to vary across HLA loci, with the most associated TCRs seen for DRB1 alleles and the fewest for HLA-C alleles.

Receptor amplification or capture employed the immunoSEQ multiplex PCR assay. A mixture of 60 forward primers for TCR Vbeta segments and 13 reverse primers for TCR Jbeta segments was used in the multiplex PCR. A multiplex PCR assay on genomic DNA amplified the CDR3 region of rearranged TCR beta genes. The amplified TCR beta libraries were sequenced on the Illumina HiSeq System as 87-base-pair reads. Regarding the original processing steps: A later analysis counted approximately 74 million unique TCR beta chains across the 550 to 800 repertoires, and some 11 million of these chains were shared by at least two donors. Raw reads were error-corrected and collapsed into unique sequences by a nearest-neighbor algorithm in which closely related sequences were merged to remove PCR and sequencing errors. CDR3 sequences were aligned to IMGT reference sequences to assign V, D and J gene segments. Each retained sequence needed at least a six-nucleotide match to both a V gene segment and a J gene segment. Rearrangements were classified as productive when the CDR3 lacked stop codons and remained in frame with V and J, and all other rearrangements were classified as non-productive. Following IMGT convention, CDR3 was defined as the stretch from the second conserved V-encoded cysteine up to the conserved J-encoded phenylalanine. In an earlier analysis of around 570 of the donors, sequences lacking an unambiguous match to a single V gene segment were excluded. An earlier analysis of a few hundred of the donors called V segments functional above 56.7% productive rearrangements and segregating when the between-donor standard deviation exceeded 5%. A statistical classification framework was built for diagnosing cytomegalovirus status from the catalog of TCR beta chain sequences. In a later analysis, V and J genes were assigned by comparing TCR nucleotide sequences against IMGT/GENE-DB human TR gene sequences. The TCRdist pipeline was used in a later analysis to assign CDR3 sequences and most-parsimonious VDJ recombination scenarios. A later analysis defined each TCR beta chain by its CDR3 amino acid sequence plus V-gene family, and excluded reads lacking a unique V-gene family. A later analysis removed roughly 590 highly shared, low-generation-probability nucleotide sequences to deal with suspected cross-contamination and a sequencing artifact. In a later analysis, a clonal expansion index for each public chain was calculated from normalized within-repertoire ranks of inferred template counts. In a later analysis, generation probabilities were computed with a VDJ recombination model fitted to out-of-frame rearrangements, and the resulting probabilities were checked against IGoR. Hypergeometric tests were used in a later analysis to score TCR-TCR, TCR-HLA and TCR-CMV co-occurrence, with a repertoire-size bias correction applied to the TCR pairs. In a later analysis, false discovery rates were estimated by permuting HLA or CMV assignments 20 times. A later analysis grouped co-occurring TCRs with DBSCAN, adding TCRdist sequence similarity when clustering within HLA-allele-positive subsets. Co-occurrence clustering excluded repertoires with fewer than 30,000 or more than 120,000 public chains, plus five with anomalous nucleotide sharing. Sourced from immuneACCESS, this table was stored by TCRdb with only in-frame sequences that have V and J called. A share of the clones is absent; for the studies checked, an unresolved V gene accounts for under half, and the remainder has no known explanation. V and J calls and clone size come straight from that table; D and trimming were deduced from the DNA. In all, the sample holds hundreds of thousands of clones, and around 80% of those were seen once. Less than 3% of the sample lies in the top ten.

The cohort comprised under 700 healthy bone marrow donors. At the time of sampling, all cohort members were nominally healthy, though unrecorded immune exposures were likely present. The donor tested CMV seropositive, placing the donor among the roughly 300 seropositive members of the cohort. Every donor gave a peripheral blood sample, and the peripheral blood mononuclear cells from that sample were used for TCR beta sequencing. The Qiagen DNeasy Blood Extraction Kit was used to extract genomic DNA from the blood cell samples. The CDR3 covers 15 residues, taking in both the cysteine and the phenylalanine. Only CDR3 DNA remains: 45 bases, in frame from the first base. Ends trimmed: V by 0 bases, J by 5 bases; bases unmatched to a gene: 7. CDR1 is given as SGHRS and CDR2 as YFSETQ, both from the germline V gene. Note on this clone: What antigen it recognizes has not been identified. Per-base qualities were not stored, and no clone one base away is much larger.

The TCR sequence derives from a woman aged 55-70 years in good health and CMV-seropositive. Sequencing was carried out using PBMCs. This chain is built from TRBV5-1 and TRBJ2-7; 8 bases in the junction line up with TRBD1. The DNA sequence follows: TGCGCCAGCAGCTTGGTAGGACAGGGTTACCACGAGCAGTACTTC. This gives the protein CASSLVGQGYHEQYF.